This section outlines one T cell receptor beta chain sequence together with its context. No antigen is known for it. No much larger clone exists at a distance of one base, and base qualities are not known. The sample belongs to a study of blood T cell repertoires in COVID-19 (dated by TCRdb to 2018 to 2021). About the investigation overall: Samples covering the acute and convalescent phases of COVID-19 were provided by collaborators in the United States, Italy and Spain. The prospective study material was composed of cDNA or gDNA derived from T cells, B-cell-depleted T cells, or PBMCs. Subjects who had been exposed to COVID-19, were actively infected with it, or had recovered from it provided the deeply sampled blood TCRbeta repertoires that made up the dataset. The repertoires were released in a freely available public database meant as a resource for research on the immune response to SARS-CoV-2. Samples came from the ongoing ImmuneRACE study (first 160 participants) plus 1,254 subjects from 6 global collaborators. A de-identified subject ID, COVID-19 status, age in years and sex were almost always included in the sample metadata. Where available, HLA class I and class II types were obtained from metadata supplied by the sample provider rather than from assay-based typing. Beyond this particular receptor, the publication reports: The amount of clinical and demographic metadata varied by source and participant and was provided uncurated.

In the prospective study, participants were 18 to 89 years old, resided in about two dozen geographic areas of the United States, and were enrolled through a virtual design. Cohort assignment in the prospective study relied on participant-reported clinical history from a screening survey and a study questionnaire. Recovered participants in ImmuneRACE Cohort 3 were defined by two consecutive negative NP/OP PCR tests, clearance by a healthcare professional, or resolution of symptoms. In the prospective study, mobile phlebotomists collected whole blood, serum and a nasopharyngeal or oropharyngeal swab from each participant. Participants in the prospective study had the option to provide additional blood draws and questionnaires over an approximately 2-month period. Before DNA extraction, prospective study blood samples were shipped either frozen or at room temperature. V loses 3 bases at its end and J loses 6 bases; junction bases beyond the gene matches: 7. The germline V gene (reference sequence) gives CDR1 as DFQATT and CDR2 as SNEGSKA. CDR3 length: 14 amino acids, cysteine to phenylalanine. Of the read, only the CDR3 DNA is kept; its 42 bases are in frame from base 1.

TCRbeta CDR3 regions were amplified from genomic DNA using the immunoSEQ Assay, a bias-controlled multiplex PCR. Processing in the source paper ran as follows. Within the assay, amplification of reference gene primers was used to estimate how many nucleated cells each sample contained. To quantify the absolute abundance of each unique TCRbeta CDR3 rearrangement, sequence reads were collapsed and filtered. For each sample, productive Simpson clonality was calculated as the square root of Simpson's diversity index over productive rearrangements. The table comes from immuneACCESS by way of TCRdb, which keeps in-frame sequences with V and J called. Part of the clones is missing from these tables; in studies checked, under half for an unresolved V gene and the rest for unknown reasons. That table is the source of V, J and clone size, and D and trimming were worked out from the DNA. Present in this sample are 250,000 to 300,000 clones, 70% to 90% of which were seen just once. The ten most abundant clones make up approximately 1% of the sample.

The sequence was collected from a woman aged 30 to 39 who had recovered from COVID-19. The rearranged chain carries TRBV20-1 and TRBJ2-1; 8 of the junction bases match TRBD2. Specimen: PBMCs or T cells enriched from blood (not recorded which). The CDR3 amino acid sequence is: CSASRLAGGNEQFF. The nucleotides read TGCAGTGCTAGTCGGCTAGCGGGTGGCAATGAGCAGTTCTTC.